The clone carrying this TCR beta chain has a handful of counts. Study processing details: Quantification of nucleated cells was approximated via reference gene primer amplification. The assay was immunoSEQ multiplex PCR, and TCRdb's table has in-frame clones only and misses some. V and J calls and clone size are those listed in that table; D and trimming were worked out from the DNA. Of under 55,000 clones listed, over 75% are singletons. Germline-derived CDR1 and CDR2 are ENHRY and SYGVKD. V was trimmed by 3 bases and J by 2 bases, leaving 10 bases between them. The CDR3 is 14 residues long. The data stem from a study of blood T cell repertoires in COVID-19. Study overall: From T cells, B-cell-depleted T cells, or PBMCs came the material, which was cDNA or gDNA.

The sequence derives from a human donor in a cohort sampled during active COVID-19. The sample comprised peripheral blood. The V and J genes are TRBV10-3 and TRBJ1-2; D call uncertain. The DNA for the CDR3 is TGTGCCATCAGTGATAGCCCCCACAACTATGGCTACACCTTC. This encodes CAISDSPHNYGYTF.